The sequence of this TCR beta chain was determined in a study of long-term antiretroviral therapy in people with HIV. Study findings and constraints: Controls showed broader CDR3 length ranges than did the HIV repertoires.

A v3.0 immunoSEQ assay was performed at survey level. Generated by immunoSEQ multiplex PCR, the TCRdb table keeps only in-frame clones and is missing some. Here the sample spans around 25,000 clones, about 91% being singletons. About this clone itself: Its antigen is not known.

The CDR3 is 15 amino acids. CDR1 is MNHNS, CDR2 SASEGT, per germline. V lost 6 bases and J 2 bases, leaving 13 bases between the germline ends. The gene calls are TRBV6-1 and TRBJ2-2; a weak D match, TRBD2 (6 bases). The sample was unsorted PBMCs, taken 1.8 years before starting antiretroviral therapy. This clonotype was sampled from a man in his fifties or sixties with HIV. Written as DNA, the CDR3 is TGTGCCAGCAGGATCGCGGGATACAACACCGGGGAGCTGTTTTTT. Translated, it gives CASRIAGYNTGELFF.